Listed below are T cell receptor beta chains from one sample, sequenced in a study of shared clonotypes between healthy human individuals. Measured with immunoSEQ multiplex PCR; TCRdb has only the in-frame clones, and not every one. The sample has fewer than 200,000 clones; over 50% are singletons. Material: memory CD4+ T cells sorted from blood. These receptors all come from a man aged 25-45 years in good health. Each CDR3 is given with its conserved first and last residue. The D gene is left open where the match is weak. Only part of the rows carry a size: once, few, many, or a class if the clone is expanded.

j_gene,v_gene,abundance,d_gene,CDR3aa,CDR3nt
TRBJ2-1,TRBV29-1,-,-,CSVVGGRGYNEQFF,TGCAGCGTTGTTGGGGGACGAGGCTACAATGAGCAGTTCTTC
TRBJ2-5,TRBV6-6,-,-,CASSYSHSMGETQYF,TGTGCCAGCAGTTACTCACACTCCATGGGGGAGACCCAGTACTTC
TRBJ2-2,TRBV5-1,-,-,CASSLPQGPTGELFF,TGCGCCAGCAGCTTGCCTCAGGGCCCAACCGGGGAGCTGTTTTTT
TRBJ2-2,TRBV18,-,TRBD2,CASWTGGNTGELFF,TGTGCCAGCTGGACGGGAGGGAACACCGGGGAGCTGTTTTTT
TRBJ2-5,TRBV7-9,few,-,CASSFLSGGGETQYF,TGTGCCAGCAGCTTCCTTAGCGGAGGGGGGGAGACCCAGTACTTC
TRBJ2-1,TRBV7-6,-,TRBD1,CASSPTDRASQFF,TGTGCCAGCAGCCCCACCGACAGGGCGTCGCAGTTCTTC
TRBJ2-1,TRBV14,-,-,CASSRGAYNEQFF,TGTGCCAGCAGCCGAGGGGCCTACAATGAGCAGTTCTTC
TRBJ2-7,TRBV9,-,-,CASSVGPDASYEQYF,TGTGCCAGCAGCGTAGGGCCGGATGCATCCTACGAGCAGTACTTC
TRBJ2-1,TRBV11-2,-,-,CASSLAQTVEQFF,TGTGCCAGCAGCTTAGCCCAGACGGTTGAGCAGTTCTTC
TRBJ2-3,TRBV5-1,-,-,CASSLLLGADTQYF,TGCGCCAGCAGCTTGTTATTAGGGGCAGATACGCAGTATTTT
TRBJ1-1,TRBV5-6,-,-,CASSLGQVNTEAFF,TGTGCCAGCAGCTTGGGACAGGTGAACACTGAAGCTTTCTTT
TRBJ2-7,TRBV27,-,TRBD1,CASRRQGPYEQYF,TGTGCCAGCAGAAGACAGGGACCCTACGAGCAGTACTTC
TRBJ1-2,TRBV19,-,-,CASMTGQLYGYTF,TGTGCCAGTATGACGGGGCAGCTCTATGGCTACACCTTC
TRBJ2-7,TRBV20-1,-,-,CSAAQGYEQYF,TGCAGTGCTGCACAGGGCTACGAGCAGTACTTC
TRBJ1-3,TRBV5-1,-,-,CASSPGISGNTIYF,TGCGCCAGCAGCCCGGGGATCTCTGGAAACACCATATATTTT
TRBJ2-7,TRBV25-1,-,-,CASRRSYEQYF,TGTGCCAGCAGGAGGAGCTACGAGCAGTACTTC
TRBJ1-1,TRBV5-1,-,-,CASSREQGSEAFF,TGCGCCAGCAGCAGAGAACAGGGATCTGAAGCTTTCTTT
TRBJ1-3,TRBV15,-,-,CATSRDLGTGNTIYF,TGTGCCACCAGCAGAGATTTGGGAACTGGAAACACCATATATTTT
TRBJ2-5,TRBV19,-,-,CASSISPGRPEETQYF,TGTGCCAGTAGTATATCTCCGGGACGCCCAGAGGAGACCCAGTACTTC
TRBJ2-3,TRBV7-6,-,TRBD2,CASSTGLAGAGTQYF,TGTGCCAGCAGCACCGGACTAGCGGGAGCTGGAACGCAGTATTTT
TRBJ1-1,TRBV9,-,-,CASSVQGRVTEAFF,TGTGCCAGCAGCGTACAGGGTCGGGTCACTGAAGCTTTCTTT
TRBJ2-7,TRBV7-9,-,-,CASSLVPGALYEQYF,TGTGCCAGCAGCTTAGTTCCAGGGGCACTCTACGAGCAGTACTTC
TRBJ1-1,TRBV25-1,-,-,CASSRAMNTEAFF,TGTGCCAGCAGTAGGGCCATGAACACTGAAGCTTTCTTT
TRBJ2-7,TRBV5-1,-,TRBD1,CASRPQQGPATYEQYF,TGCGCCAGCAGGCCTCAACAGGGGCCTGCAACCTACGAGCAGTACTTC
TRBJ2-5,TRBV5-4,few,-,CASSLGLNWGSEETQYF,TGTGCCAGCAGCTTGGGCCTCAACTGGGGTAGTGAGGAGACCCAGTACTTC
TRBJ2-1,TRBV2,few,TRBD2,CASSAPSGRGNEQFF,TGTGCCAGCAGTGCCCCTAGCGGGAGGGGCAATGAGCAGTTCTTC
TRBJ2-5,TRBV6-6,-,-,CASSALSSQETQYF,TGTGCCAGCAGTGCCCTGTCTTCTCAAGAGACCCAGTACTTC
TRBJ2-3,TRBV5-1,-,-,CASSLDPGLNTDTQYF,TGCGCCAGCAGCTTGGACCCGGGGTTGAACACAGATACGCAGTATTTT
TRBJ2-1,TRBV11-3,-,TRBD2,CASSLYLGLAGDRSYNEQFF,TGTGCCAGCAGCTTATATCTTGGACTAGCGGGAGATCGGTCCTACAATGAGCAGTTCTTC
TRBJ2-5,TRBV27,many,-,CASSSSTGKAQYF,TGTGCCAGCAGTTCCTCGACGGGGAAGGCCCAGTACTTC
TRBJ2-1,TRBV9,few,-,CASSVDVDSSYNEQFF,TGTGCCAGCAGCGTAGACGTGGACTCCTCCTACAATGAGCAGTTCTTC
TRBJ2-7,TRBV30,-,TRBD2,CAWSLEKLAGEIYEQYF,TGTGCCTGGAGTCTGGAAAAGTTAGCGGGAGAGATCTACGAGCAGTACTTC
TRBJ2-5,TRBV9,once,-,CASSTGQNQETQYF,TGTGCCAGCAGCACCGGACAGAACCAAGAGACCCAGTACTTC
TRBJ1-2,TRBV25-1,few,TRBD1,CASSDWDRDYGYTF,TGTGCCAGCAGTGATTGGGACAGGGACTATGGCTACACCTTC
TRBJ2-3,TRBV7-9,many,-,CASSQLGGVQGTQYF,TGTGCCAGCAGCCAACTCGGGGGAGTTCAGGGTACGCAGTATTTT
TRBJ1-1,TRBV7-9,-,-,CASSLRGGMNTEAFF,TGTGCCAGCAGCTTAAGAGGAGGGATGAACACTGAAGCTTTCTTT
TRBJ1-4,TRBV4-3,-,TRBD1,CASSQDAGTGEGKLFF,TGCGCCAGCAGCCAAGATGCCGGGACAGGGGAAGGAAAACTGTTTTTT
TRBJ2-7,TRBV7-6,-,TRBD2,CASSSLAVGEQYF,TGTGCCAGCAGTTCCCTAGCGGTTGGCGAGCAGTACTTC
TRBJ1-4,TRBV6-1,few,-,CASSEGLRWTNEKLFF,TGTGCCAGCAGTGAAGGGCTGAGGTGGACTAATGAAAAACTGTTTTTT
TRBJ2-1,TRBV7-9,-,-,CASILLASYNEQFF,TGTGCCAGCATACTGCTAGCGTCCTACAATGAGCAGTTCTTC
TRBJ1-1,TRBV4-3,-,TRBD1,CASSQVTGGAKNTSEAFF,TGCGCCAGCAGCCAAGTTACAGGGGGCGCCAAGAATACGTCCGAAGCTTTCTTT
TRBJ2-3,TRBV5-1,-,TRBD1,CASRPGTGHEDTQYF,TGCGCCAGCCGCCCCGGGACAGGGCATGAAGATACGCAGTATTTT
TRBJ2-1,TRBV28,-,-,CASTLGESSYNEQFF,TGTGCCAGCACCCTCGGTGAATCCTCCTACAATGAGCAGTTCTTC
TRBJ1-5,TRBV27,few,-,CASSVTGNNQPQHF,TGTGCCAGCAGCGTAACAGGGAACAATCAGCCCCAGCATTTT
TRBJ2-7,TRBV4-1,-,-,CASSQGGFGGSHEQYF,TGCGCCAGCAGCCAGGGGGGCTTCGGGGGGTCCCACGAGCAGTACTTC
TRBJ2-3,TRBV1,-,-,CTSSQDASGRATDTQYF,TGCACCAGCAGCCAAGATGCCAGCGGGAGGGCCACAGATACGCAGTATTTT
TRBJ2-2,TRBV11-2,few,TRBD1,CASSKQGAQNTGELFF,TGTGCCAGCAGCAAACAGGGGGCGCAGAACACCGGGGAGCTGTTTTTT
TRBJ2-4,TRBV6-5,-,TRBD1,CASSYTGGAKNIQYF,TGTGCCAGCAGTTATACAGGGGGAGCCAAAAACATTCAGTACTTC
TRBJ2-7,TRBV28,few,TRBD2,CASSSAPGLAPSSYEQYF,TGTGCCAGCAGTTCAGCGCCGGGACTAGCGCCGAGCTCCTACGAGCAGTACTTC
TRBJ1-1,TRBV10-2,-,TRBD1,CASRAPQGRVAEAFF,TGCGCCAGCAGAGCCCCACAGGGGAGAGTGGCTGAAGCTTTCTTT
TRBJ2-4,TRBV5-4,-,-,CASSLGTGRVENIQYF,TGTGCCAGCAGCTTGGGGACGGGAAGAGTAGAGAACATTCAGTACTTC
TRBJ2-3,TRBV7-8,-,TRBD2,CASSQLTSGRAIDTQYF,TGTGCCAGCAGCCAACTTACTAGCGGACGAGCAATTGATACGCAGTATTTT
TRBJ2-1,TRBV10-2,-,-,CASSGGNEQFF,TGCGCCAGCAGTGGCGGCAATGAGCAGTTCTTC
TRBJ2-1,TRBV10-2,few,-,CASRLDRYNEQFF,TGCGCCAGCAGGCTTGACAGATACAATGAGCAGTTCTTC
TRBJ2-5,TRBV29-1,few,-,CSVDLGAMSETQYF,TGCAGCGTTGATCTGGGGGCGATGTCAGAGACCCAGTACTTC
TRBJ1-3,TRBV7-6,-,-,CASSSDASSGNTIYF,TGTGCCAGCAGCTCAGACGCCAGCTCTGGAAACACCATATATTTT
TRBJ2-3,TRBV7-2,-,-,CASSSLLGTSTDF,TGTGCCAGCAGTTCACTACTCGGGACAAGCACGGATTTT
TRBJ2-3,TRBV7-9,few,-,CASSLAQGSADTQYF,TGTGCCAGCAGCTTGGCCCAGGGCAGTGCAGATACGCAGTATTTT
TRBJ2-7,TRBV25-1,few,TRBD1,CASSQPGQGTPYEQYF,TGTGCCAGCAGCCAACCGGGACAGGGGACCCCCTACGAGCAGTACTTC
TRBJ2-3,TRBV29-1,-,-,CSVVIADTQYF,TGCAGCGTTGTAATAGCGGATACGCAGTATTTT